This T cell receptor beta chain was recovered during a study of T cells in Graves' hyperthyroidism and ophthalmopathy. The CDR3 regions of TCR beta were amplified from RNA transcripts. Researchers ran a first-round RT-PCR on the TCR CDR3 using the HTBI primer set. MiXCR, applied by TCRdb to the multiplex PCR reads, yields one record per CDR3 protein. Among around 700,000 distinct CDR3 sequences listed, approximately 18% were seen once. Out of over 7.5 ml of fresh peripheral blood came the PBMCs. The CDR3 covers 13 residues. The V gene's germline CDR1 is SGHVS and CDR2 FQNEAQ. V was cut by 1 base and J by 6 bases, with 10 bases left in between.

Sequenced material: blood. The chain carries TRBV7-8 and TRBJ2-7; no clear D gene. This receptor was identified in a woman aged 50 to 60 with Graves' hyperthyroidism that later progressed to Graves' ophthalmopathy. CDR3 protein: CASSLGTHTEQYF. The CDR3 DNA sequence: TGTGCCAGCAGCTTAGGGACCCACACCGAGCAGTACTTC. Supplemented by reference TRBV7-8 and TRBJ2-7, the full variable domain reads GAGVSQSPRYKVAKRGQDVALRCDPISGHVSLFWYQQALGQGPEFLTYFQNEAQLDKSGLPSDRFFAERPEGSVSTLKIQRTQQEDSAVYLCASSLGTHTEQYFGPGTRLTVT.